This passage covers 30 T cell receptor beta chains from one sample sequenced in a study of shared clonotypes between healthy human individuals. Data came from immunoSEQ multiplex PCR; TCRdb stores just in-frame clones and leaves some out. The sample has a few million clones, under 97% seen once. Sequences were obtained from naive CD4+ T cells sorted from blood. Subset defined: CD45RA+ positively selected. The receptors stem from a man aged 18-30 years in good health.

The chain recombines TRBV29-1 with TRBJ2-3; 8 bases agree with TRBD2. The CDR3 contains 17 residues. Losses at the gene ends were 3 bases for V and 1 base for J; bases not matched to a gene: 12. Germline CDR1 SQVTM, CDR2 ANQGSEA. The CDR3 nucleotides are TGCAGCGTTGACCTCAATAAGCGGGGGCAAGGCACAGATACGCAGTATTTT. Protein: CSVDLNKRGQGTDTQYF.

Only one count was recorded for this clone. CDR3: CASSPGVQGLAEGHEQFF. CDR3 DNA sequence: TGTGCCAGCTCACCTGGTGTCCAGGGGCTAGCGGAGGGGCATGAGCAGTTCTTC. The V call is TRBV18, the J call TRBJ2-1, with D perhaps matching TRBD2 (7 bases). The CDR3 runs 18 residues. Per the germline V gene, CDR1 is KGHSH and CDR2 is LQKENI. V lost 3 bases and J lost 8, with 26 bases in between.

This clone has just a few counts. This specimen includes other DNA sequences encoding the same CDR3. This chain links TRBV9 with TRBJ1-1; D call uncertain. The germline V and J ends were trimmed by 0 bases and 4 bases, with 1 base remaining between them. The germline gives CDR1 SGDLS, CDR2 YYNGEE. This CDR3 spans 11 amino acids. In DNA, the CDR3 is TGTGCCAGCAGCGTAGTCACTGAAGCTTTCTTT. Its protein product is CASSVVTEAFF. The variable domain in full, completed from reference TRBV9 and TRBJ1-1, reads DSGVTQTPKHLITATGQRVTLRCSPRSGDLSVYWYQQSLDQGLQFLIQYYNGEERAKGNILERFSAQQFPDLHSELNLSSLELGDSALYFCASSVVTEAFFGQGTRLTVV.

The chain uses TRBV6-5 and TRBJ2-1, with 11 bases aligning to TRBD2. V shed 5 bases, J shed 9 bases, and the junction held 9 bases outside the gene matches. The CDR3 runs 15 residues. The germline gives CDR1 MNHEY, CDR2 SVGAGI. The DNA for the CDR3 is TGTGCCAGCAGTACAGGACTAGCGGGCCGAGTTGAGCAGTTCTTC. Translated, it gives CASSTGLAGRVEQFF.

Here the CDR3 DNA reads TGCGCCAGCAGCTTCGTCGGCGGGTACAATGAGCAGTTCTTC. This codes for CASSFVGGYNEQFF. J is TRBJ2-1 and V is TRBV5-1; weak D call: TRBD2 (5 bases). The CDR3 spans 14 residues. V was pared by 2 bases and J by 4 bases, with 10 bases between. Germline-derived CDR1 and CDR2 are SGHRS and YFSETQ.

The V and J genes are TRBV5-8 and TRBJ1-6; TRBD1 agrees at 7 bases. J was trimmed by 8 bases and V by 3 bases; bases with no gene match: 2. Germline V gives CDR1 SGHTS, CDR2 YDEGEE. The CDR3 contains 13 residues. The CDR3 region has the DNA TGTGCCAGCAGCTCACAGGGGTATTCACCCCTCCACTTT. Its protein is CASSSQGYSPLHF.

The CDR3 spells CASSQELDRGGETQYF. CDR3 DNA: TGTGCCAGCAGCCAAGAGCTGGACAGGGGGGGAGAGACCCAGTACTTC. The J gene is TRBJ2-5, the V gene TRBV14; 10 bases line up with TRBD1. This CDR3 spans 16 amino acids. CDR1 SGHDN and CDR2 FVKESK come from the germline V gene. V shed 0 bases and J 4 bases; nucleotides not matched to a gene: 5. The full variable domain, with the rest looked up from reference TRBV14 and TRBJ2-5, is EAGVTQFPSHSVIEKGQTVTLRCDPISGHDNLYWYRRVMGKEIKFLLHFVKESKQDESGMPNNRFLAERTGGTYSTLKVQPAELEDSGVYFCASSQELDRGGETQYFGPGTRLLVL.

The genes are TRBV18 and TRBJ1-1, with D tentatively TRBD1 (6 bases). This CDR3 spans 13 amino acids. Germline V CDR1 and CDR2: KGHSH, LQKENI. V was trimmed by 5 bases and J by 3 bases, leaving 10 bases between them. CDR3 bases: TGTGCCAGCTCATCAGGACAGTACACTGAAGCTTTCTTT. Translation gives CASSSGQYTEAFF.

The chain combines TRBV19 with TRBJ2-3, with D possibly matching TRBD2 (6 bases). CDR1 and CDR2 (germline): LNHDA, SQIVND (reference sequence). Trimming removed 7 bases from V and 4 bases from J, with 12 bases in between. This CDR3 region has 13 residues. The CDR3 bases are TGTGCCAGTAATCGGGGGATCTCAGATACGCAGTATTTT. It translates to CASNRGISDTQYF.

Of note for this clone: The junction shows a germline mismatch at one end, possibly a read error. The J gene is TRBJ2-1, the V gene TRBV5-4; 12 nucleotides agree with TRBD2. Germline assignment: CDR1 SGHNT and CDR2 YYREEE (reference sequence). The CDR3 has 20 amino acids. The DNA of the CDR3 is TGTGCCAGCAGCTTGAGCCTTAGCGTGACTAGCGGGGGCAGCTCTCCGCCCCAGCTCTTC. It codes for CASSLSLSVTSGGSSPPQLF.

This chain joins TRBV2 and TRBJ2-7; 7 bases are a match to TRBD1. The CDR3 is 14 amino acids. With V trimmed by 8 bases and J by 2 bases, 9 bases remained unmatched. Germline loops: CDR1 SNHLY, CDR2 FYNNEI. The CDR3 DNA follows: TGTGCCAGCGCGCGGACAGGAGCACCCTACGAGCAGTACTTC. Translation gives CASARTGAPYEQYF.

CDR3 in DNA: TGCGCCAGCAGCCAAGTAAGGACAGGGGGCACTTATGGCTACACCTTC. Its protein product is CASSQVRTGGTYGYTF. The chain combines TRBV4-1 with TRBJ1-2; 11 nucleotides line up with TRBD1. V was clipped by 1 base and J by 5 bases; unmatched bases: 6. Looked up from germline, CDR1 is MGHRA and CDR2 is YSYEKL. The CDR3 extends over 16 amino acids.

J is TRBJ2-7 and V is TRBV6-5; D not certain. The CDR3 extends over 13 amino acids. The V gene's germline CDR1 is MNHEY and CDR2 SVGAGI. V lost 7 bases and J 0 bases, leaving 10 bases between the germline ends. CDR3 DNA: TGTGCCAGCACCCGCCCGGACTCCTACGAGCAGTACTTC. This codes for CASTRPDSYEQYF.

This clone was seen once. The J gene is TRBJ1-2, the V gene TRBV6-6, with 7 bases that match TRBD1. After removal of 10 bases from V and 8 bases from J, the junction contained 19 bases not matched to a gene. CDR1 and CDR2 from the germline V gene are MNHNY and SVGAGI (reference sequence). The CDR3 contains 15 residues. The CDR3 nucleotides are TGTGCCACCCGCGAGGGGGCTAAGGATATTGGGGGCTACACCTTC. As protein: CATREGAKDIGGYTF.

This clone occurred once. V gene TRBV30 combines with J gene TRBJ2-1; 13 nucleotides match TRBD2. CDR1 GTSNPN and CDR2 SVGIG come from the germline V gene (reference sequence). The CDR3 totals 17 residues. Trimming removed 2 bases from V and 7 bases from J; junction bases left unmatched: 11. This chain's CDR3 is CAWSLGLTSGRANEQFF. In nucleotides, the CDR3 is TGTGCCTGGAGTCTTGGACTTACTAGCGGGAGGGCGAATGAGCAGTTCTTC.

As to this clone: Other nucleotide sequences in the sample specify the same CDR3. V and J are TRBV9 and TRBJ1-1; 8 positions agree with TRBD1. The germline V gene encodes CDR1 SGDLS and CDR2 YYNGEE. Unmatched junction bases numbered 3, after V lost 0 bases and J lost 5 bases. This CDR3 contains 14 residues. The DNA for the CDR3 is TGTGCCAGCAGCGTAGAGGGGACAGGTACTGAAGCTTTCTTT. The encoded protein is CASSVEGTGTEAFF.

The genes are TRBV6-1 and TRBJ1-5, with a tentative D call TRBD1 (5 bases). CDR1 is MNHNS and CDR2 is SASEGT in the germline V gene. The germline V and J ends were trimmed by 4 bases and 1 base, with 11 bases remaining between them. The CDR3 contains 15 residues. The CDR3 nucleotides are TGTGCCAGCAGTGCCCCAGGGACCAGCAATCAGCCCCAGCATTTT. Residues: CASSAPGTSNQPQHF.

The chain combines TRBV7-9 with TRBJ2-2; 11 positions match TRBD2. The V gene's germline CDR1 is SEHNR and CDR2 FQNEAQ (reference sequence). With V trimmed by 5 bases and J by 2 bases, 4 bases remained unmatched. This CDR3 is 16 amino acids long. The CDR3 reads CASSVGLAGNTGELFF. CDR3 in DNA: TGTGCCAGCAGCGTCGGACTAGCGGGTAACACCGGGGAGCTGTTTTTT.

With respect to this clone: The sample holds other DNA sequences that translate to the same CDR3. V is TRBV7-9 and J is TRBJ2-7; 12 positions agree with TRBD2. The V gene's germline CDR1 is SEHNR and CDR2 FQNEAQ (reference sequence). V gave up 3 bases and J gave up 0 bases; unmatched junction bases: 3. This CDR3 comprises 16 residues. The chain's CDR3 is CASSLGLAGSSYEQYF. DNA of the CDR3: TGTGCCAGCAGCTTGGGACTAGCGGGTAGCTCCTACGAGCAGTACTTC.

This chain joins TRBV5-4 and TRBJ2-3; tentatively, D is TRBD2 (6 bases). From germline, CDR1 is SGHNT and CDR2 YYREEE (reference sequence). The length of the CDR3 is 15 residues. V lost 1 base to trimming and J lost 4 bases, with 13 bases between them. For the CDR3, the DNA is TGTGCCAGCAGCTTGTCCGGGGGAGAGGCAGATACGCAGTATTTT. Its protein is CASSLSGGEADTQYF.

The chain couples TRBV7-2 to TRBJ2-7; 15 nucleotides agree with TRBD2. Trimming at V came to 2 bases and at J to 4 bases, leaving 3 bases not matched to a gene. CDR3 size: 16 residues. Germline loops: CDR1 SGHTA, CDR2 FQGNSA. DNA for the CDR3: TGTGCCAGCAGCTTATCCGGGACTAGCGGGAGGTACGAGCAGTACTTC. Translated, it gives CASSLSGTSGRYEQYF.

The CDR3 spells CASSLAGTTYEQYF. DNA of the CDR3: TGTGCCAGCAGCTTAGCGGGAACTACCTACGAGCAGTACTTC. V gene TRBV5-4 combines with J gene TRBJ2-7, with 7 bases aligning to TRBD2. The length of the CDR3 is 14 residues. The V and J ends lost 2 bases and 2 bases, in that order; junction bases with no gene match: 4. The V gene's germline CDR1 is SGHNT and CDR2 YYREEE (reference sequence). The full variable domain, rest sourced from reference TRBV5-4 and TRBJ2-7, is ETGVTQSPTHLIKTRGQQVTLRCSSQSGHNTVSWYQQALGQGPQFIFQYYREEENGRGNFPPRFSGLQFPNYSSELNVNALELDDSALYLCASSLAGTTYEQYFGPGTRLTVT.

This chain uses TRBV10-3 with TRBJ2-5; possible D gene TRBD2, 5 bases. The CDR3 is 14 amino acids. Trimming took off 10 bases at V and 2 bases at J, with 17 bases between the two ends. Germline assignment: CDR1 ENHRY and CDR2 SYGVKD. CDR3: CATSPRHTQETQYF. CDR3 nucleotide sequence: TGTGCCACTAGCCCTAGACATACTCAAGAGACCCAGTACTTC.

Comment on this clone: Other DNA variants within this sample encode the same CDR3. The chain links TRBV6-5 to TRBJ2-7, with 7 bases identical to TRBD2. Germline V CDR1 and CDR2: MNHEY, SVGAGI. The J segment lost 7 bases and the V segment lost 6 bases, leaving 6 bases of the junction unmatched. The CDR3 consists of 12 residues. The CDR3 DNA is TGTGCCAGCAGCAGACTAGCCGGAGAGCAGTACTTC. Its translation is CASSRLAGEQYF.

This clone was found once. The chain is built from TRBV5-1 and TRBJ2-5; 10 nucleotides line up with TRBD1. The CDR3 is 17 amino acids. V was pared by 6 bases and J by 4 bases, with 15 bases of the junction left unmatched. CDR1 and CDR2 (germline): SGHRS, YFSETQ. The CDR3 reads CASTPGQGIRSRETQYF. As DNA, the CDR3 is TGCGCCAGCACCCCGGGACAGGGGATTCGTTCTCGAGAGACCCAGTACTTC.

The chain uses TRBV5-6 and TRBJ1-1, with D uncertain. V shed 4 bases and J shed 0 bases, with 10 bases lying between them. The CDR3 consists of 14 residues. Germline loops: CDR1 SGHDT, CDR2 YYEEEE. The CDR3 sequence: CASSRAVMNTEAFF. CDR3 bases: TGTGCCAGCAGCCGAGCAGTTATGAACACTGAAGCTTTCTTT.

There are a few counts of this clone. The V and J genes are TRBV10-3 and TRBJ2-7; 7 nucleotides align to TRBD1. The CDR3 covers 12 residues. CDR1 and CDR2 (germline): ENHRY, SYGVKD. The V segment lost 5 bases and the J segment 5 bases; nucleotides outside the gene matches: 3. CDR3 sequence reads: CAISPGQNEQYF. CDR3 in DNA: TGTGCCATCAGTCCGGGACAGAACGAGCAGTACTTC.

The chain carries TRBV6-1 and TRBJ2-7; TRBD1 aligns across 10 bases. Germline CDR1 reads MNHNS; CDR2 reads SASEGT. This CDR3 is built from 15 residues. V trimming: 5 bases; J trimming: 3 bases; junction bases outside the gene matches: 7. CDR3 sequence reads: CASSRLTGGLYEQYF. Written as DNA, the CDR3 is TGTGCCAGCAGTAGATTGACAGGGGGCCTCTACGAGCAGTACTTC.

The genes are TRBV10-2 and TRBJ2-5, with unresolved D. The CDR3 runs to 15 residues. The V end was cut by 2 bases, the J end by 2 bases, with 12 bases between. Germline CDR1 and CDR2: WSHSY and SAAADI. CDR3 in DNA: TGCGCCAGCAGTGAGAGCCCCGGGTCACAAGAGACCCAGTACTTC. Amino acids: CASSESPGSQETQYF.

This clone showed up just once. The J gene is TRBJ1-5, the V gene TRBV6-1; tentative D call: TRBD1 (6 bases). V lost 6 bases to trimming and J lost 0 bases, with 12 bases between them. The CDR3 runs 15 residues. The germline gives CDR1 MNHNS, CDR2 SASEGT. CDR3 bases: TGTGCCAGCAGCCTCGGGACATATAGCAATCAGCCCCAGCATTTT. Amino acid sequence: CASSLGTYSNQPQHF.